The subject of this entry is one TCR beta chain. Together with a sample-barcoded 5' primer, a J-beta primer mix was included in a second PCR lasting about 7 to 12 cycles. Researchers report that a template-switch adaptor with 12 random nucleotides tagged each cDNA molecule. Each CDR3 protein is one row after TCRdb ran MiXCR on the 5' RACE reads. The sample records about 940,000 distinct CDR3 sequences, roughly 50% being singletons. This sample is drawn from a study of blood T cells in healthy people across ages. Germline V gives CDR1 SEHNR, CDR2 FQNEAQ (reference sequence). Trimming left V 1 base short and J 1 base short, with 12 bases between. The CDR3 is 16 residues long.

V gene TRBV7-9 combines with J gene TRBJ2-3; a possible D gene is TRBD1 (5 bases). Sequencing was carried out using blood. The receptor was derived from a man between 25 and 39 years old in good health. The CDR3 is CASSLVGVRGTDTQYF. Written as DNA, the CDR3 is TGTGCCAGCAGCTTAGTAGGGGTTAGGGGCACAGATACGCAGTATTTT.